This TCR beta chain was obtained from a study of blood T cell repertoires in COVID-19. Across the whole study: The United States, Italy and Spain supplied acute and convalescent COVID-19 samples. PBMCs, B-cell-depleted T cells, or T cells were the source of the cDNA or gDNA that made up the material.

The CDR3 has 15 amino acids. The germline CDR1 and CDR2 sequences are LGHDT and YNNKEL (reference sequence). Trimming took off 5 bases at V and 0 bases at J, with 11 bases between the two ends. Clones were sequenced by immunoSEQ multiplex PCR, and TCRdb holds only the in-frame ones, with some missing. The profile shows roughly 95,000 clones, 84% of them singletons. The material sequenced was peripheral blood. The chain is built from TRBV3-1 (or the pseudogene TRBV3-2) and TRBJ1-5; D is undetermined. The clonotype was recovered from a human donor in a cohort sampled during active COVID-19. The DNA for the CDR3 is TGTGCCAGCAGCGTTGGCACAGTTAGCAATCAGCCCCAGCATTTT. Protein product: CASSVGTVSNQPQHF.